Below, 2 T cell receptor beta chains from the same sample are listed, as sequenced in a study of Tregs in tolerant kidney transplant recipients. Recipients received nonmyeloablative bone marrow transplants from related graft donors, with transient mixed chimerism. Sequencing was performed with immunoSEQ multiplex PCR; in TCRdb, only in-frame clones are kept and a portion is missing. The sample has about 11,000 clones. Material: CD8+ T cells from blood (PBMCs), obtained 24 months after the transplant. The receptor source for this set is a human patient who received a combined kidney and bone marrow transplant. Some T cells could come from the graft donor.

This clone is classed as medium-sized by frequency. The read ends 3 residues shy of where the CDR3 ends; the end is completed using the germline J gene. V usage is TRBV29-1 and J usage is TRBJ2-3; D is possibly TRBD2 (6 bases). From germline, CDR1 is SQVTM and CDR2 ANQGSEA. V was clipped by 2 bases and J by 4 bases, with 13 bases between them. The CDR3 covers 14 residues. The CDR3 bases that were read are TGCAGCGTTGAAACTACTAGGGAGGCAGATACG. Amino acids: CSVETTREADT. From start to end, the CDR3 is CSVETTREADTQYF.

Points on this clone: The read halts 3 residues ahead of the CDR3 end, with the missing end drawn from the germline J gene. The genes are TRBV20-1 and TRBJ2-7, with 9 bases aligning to TRBD2. The CDR3 spans 18 residues. V lost 0 bases, J lost 0 bases, and 12 bases stayed unmatched. Germline V CDR1 and CDR2: DFQATT, SNEGSKA (reference sequence). CDR3 amino acids: CSARDRVVAGAFSYEQYF. CDR3 DNA, as far as it was read: TGCAGTGCTAGAGATCGGGTAGTAGCGGGAGCCTTCTCCTACGAG.